Described below is a single TCR beta chain sequence and its context. The clone's antigen remains unknown. Per-base qualities were not stored, and no clone one base away is much larger. The entire isolated RNA was reverse transcribed using the High Capacity cDNA Reverse Transcription Kit, and thus expressed TCRB transcripts were sequenced. Deep immunoSEQ sequencing was performed on naive, central memory and regulatory T cell samples, with an average of around 3.4 million total reads per sample. Sorted cells were lysed in RLT buffer and RNA was extracted with DNase-treated RNeasy Micro or Mini kits, depending on cell number. Each cell subset was processed on its own to prevent cross-contamination, while patient and healthy donor samples were processed together. Using the immunoSEQ multiplex PCR, TCRB sequences were amplified from cDNA into 87-bp fragments spanning the CDR3 region. Amplicons were sequenced on the Illumina HiSeq platform. The authors processed their data as follows. PCR bias was computationally corrected using synthetic template baselines, reads within Hamming distance 2 were collapsed, and singletons that could not be merged were discarded. Reads were aligned against IMGT to assign V, D and J genes, CDR3 length and insertions or deletions at six rearrangement sites. Within each subset, clonotype counts were normalized to sorted cell number, and only after that were true diversity and Gini coefficients computed with the tcR R package. The overlap coefficient, calculated on TCRB nucleotide sequences, was used to measure repertoire sharing. TCRdb re-hosts the immuneACCESS table, in-frame sequences only. Its copies lack some clones; in the studies checked, an unresolved V gene accounts for under half of them, and the cause for the rest is not known. That table is the source of V, J and clone size, and D and trimming were worked out from the DNA. Recorded for this sample are 150,000 to 190,000 clones; 10% of them occurred a single time. The top ten hold 0.5% of the sample.

The sample is drawn from a study of beta chain features in type 1 diabetes (dated by TCRdb to the late 2010s). Broadly, across the study: Patients and healthy donors did not differ in mean age, gender distribution, total cell number or subset yield. Across all samples, approximately 100 million sorted cells were examined, and cell number per subset correlated strongly with RNA yield. In the study, recently diagnosed type 1 diabetes patients and matched healthy donors were compared on the TCRB repertoires of their sorted circulating CD4+ T cell subsets. Regulatory and stem cell-like memory subsets were isolated from only 8 patients and roughly eight healthy donors, whereas naive and central memory subsets came from all 30 or so donors.

Each donor gave one peripheral blood draw, about 110 mL on average, collected into heparinised tubes. A BD FACSAria II was used to sort naive, central memory, regulatory and stem cell-like memory CD4+ T cells with a panel that included CD45RO, CCR7, CD25, CD127, CD95 and CD27. A purity above 95% was achieved for all sorted populations. PBMCs were separated immediately by Lymphoprep density gradient centrifugation and were stained directly, without being cultured. So that batch effects would be minimized, each experiment stained and sorted samples in pairs, pairing one healthy donor with one patient. The investigation overall reported the following: Because cDNA was sequenced instead of genomic DNA, activated cells with high expression could be over-represented, although the groups did not differ in activation or CD3 levels. Patients with type 1 diabetes made fewer insertions and deleted more nucleotides at VDJ recombination sites, implying thymic rearrangement abnormalities. Because the HLA sub-analyses included only small numbers of individuals, any influence of HLA type on TCRB rearrangement was left unresolved. Shorter templates might have been favored by PCR, but patient and control samples were amplified and corrected together, so both groups would have been affected equally by any skew. The naive, central memory and regulatory TCRB repertoires appeared to resemble one another more closely among patients than among healthy donors. Type 1 diabetes patients showed a moderate but significant shortening of TCRB CDR3 length in all four CD4+ subsets.

Including cysteine and phenylalanine, the CDR3 has 14 amino acids. Only CDR3 DNA is held: 42 bases, read in frame from base 1. The V end loses 7 bases and the J end loses 2 bases, and a stretch of 13 bases separates them. From the germline V gene, CDR1 is MDHEN and CDR2 is SYDVKM. The sequence is built from TRBV28 and TRBJ2-3; the D gene is perhaps TRBD2, on 6 matching bases. The source is a young man with type 1 diabetes. Sequencing used central memory CD4+ T cells from blood. The DNA reads as follows: TGTGCCAGCACCAGGCGGGGCATCACAGATACGCAGTATTTT. Translated, it gives CASTRRGITDTQYF.